This entry is about one T cell receptor (beta chain). This sample was included in a study of blood T cell repertoires in COVID-19. Sequenced by immunoSEQ multiplex PCR; TCRdb stores in-frame clones only, minus some. This table has 250,000 to 350,000 clones, about nine tenths appearing once. Germline values: CDR1 MGHRA, CDR2 YSYEKL. The CDR3 covers 14 residues. Trimming at V came to 7 bases and at J to 1 base, leaving 6 bases not matched to a gene. The origin of this receptor is a woman under 40 with COVID-19, enrolled during active disease. V is TRBV4-1 and J is TRBJ2-7; 8 bases line up with TRBD1. Sequences were obtained from peripheral blood. CDR3 sequence reads: CASTPDRGSYEQYF. CDR3 sequence (DNA): TGCGCCAGCACCCCTGACAGGGGATCCTACGAGCAGTACTTC.